The rows below give T cell receptor beta chains drawn from one sample of a study of blood T cells in healthy people across ages. TCRdb re-called the 5' RACE reads with MiXCR, one entry per CDR3 protein. The sample holds 800,000 to 950,000 distinct CDR3 sequences, 29% seen once. This sample was shared with a second study, whose subject was T cells of mothers and their children.

Input material: blood. The receptors shown here come from a woman between 35 and 50 years old in good health. CDR3s include the opening cysteine and the closing phenylalanine or tryptophan. The D gene is left open where the match is weak. Clone size is shown for a subset of rows, as once, few, many or a class of expanded clone.

TRBJ2-7 once TRBD1 TRBV20-1 CSTLGQGAYEQYF TGCAGCACCTTGGGACAGGGGGCCTACGAGCAGTACTTC
TRBJ1-2 . . TRBV7-8 CASSFTVTANYGYTF TGTGCCAGCAGCTTTACAGTTACCGCTAACTATGGCTACACCTTC
TRBJ1-1 once . TRBV12-3/TRBV12-4 CASSKLRNTEAFF TGTGCCAGCAGTAAATTGCGGAACACTGAAGCTTTCTTT
TRBJ2-3 . . TRBV14 CASSVTGSTDTQYF TGTGCCAGCAGTGTCACAGGGAGCACAGATACGCAGTATTTT
TRBJ1-5 many . TRBV12-3/TRBV12-4 CASTPGGLSNQPQHF TGTGCAAGTACGCCCGGAGGACTCAGCAATCAGCCCCAGCATTTT
TRBJ2-7 few . TRBV5-4 CASSLMWGAREQYF TGTGCCAGCAGCTTGATGTGGGGGGCGCGGGAGCAGTACTTC
TRBJ2-2 . TRBD1 TRBV5-6 CASSGQGARTGELFF TGTGCCAGCAGCGGACAGGGGGCGCGAACCGGGGAGCTGTTTTTT
TRBJ2-6 . . TRBV7-2 CASSLALLSGAGANVLTF TGTGCCAGCAGCTTAGCGCTTCTATCTGGGGCTGGGGCCAACGTCCTGACTTTC
TRBJ2-2 once . TRBV20-1 CSARDTGTTTTGELFF TGCAGTGCTAGAGATACCGGGACCACGACCACCGGGGAGCTGTTTTTT
TRBJ2-7 . TRBD2 TRBV7-2 CASSSAGNSGTQYF TGTGCCAGCAGCTCAGCGGGGAACTCCGGTACCCAGTACTTC
TRBJ2-1 . TRBD2 TRBV11-2 CASSLVTSGFYNNEQFF TGTGCCAGCAGCTTAGTGACTAGCGGGTTTTATAACAATGAGCAGTTCTTC
TRBJ2-3 . . TRBV5-1 CASSTASTDTQYF TGCGCCAGCAGTACCGCTAGCACAGATACGCAGTATTTT
TRBJ2-1 . TRBD2 TRBV7-8 CASSSPGLAGVSSYNERFF TGCGCCAGCAGCTCACCCGGACTAGCGGGGGTTAGCTCCTACAATGAGCGGTTCTTC
TRBJ2-3 . . TRBV28 CASRTYTDTQYF TGTGCCAGCAGGACCTATACAGATACGCAGTATTTT
TRBJ2-5 . TRBD2 TRBV10-3 CAISVDISGETQYF TGTGCCATCAGTGTCGATATTAGCGGGGAGACCCAGTACTTC
TRBJ1-4 many . TRBV7-2 CASSTGQPNEKLFF TGTGCCAGCAGCACCGGACAGCCTAATGAAAAACTGTTTTTT
TRBJ2-5 few . TRBV4-3 CASSQDLGARGTQYF TGCGCCAGCAGCCAAGATTTGGGGGCGCGGGGGACCCAGTACTTC
TRBJ1-6 few TRBD1 TRBV18 CASSPMTGENSPLHF TGTGCCAGCTCACCCATGACAGGGGAAAATTCACCCCTCCACTTT
TRBJ2-7 . TRBD2 TRBV7-2 CACSLSGGGGHEQYF TGTGCCTGCAGCTTATCTGGCGGGGGGGGCCACGAGCAGTACTTC
TRBJ2-3 . . TRBV7-3 CASSLSPLTLAKGDTQYF TGTGCCAGCAGCCTTAGCCCCTTAACCCTAGCAAAGGGAGATACGCAGTATTTT
TRBJ2-1 many TRBD1 TRBV28 CASSQTQSRDRGLFNEQFF TGTGCCAGCAGTCAAACCCAATCCCGGGACAGGGGGCTCTTCAATGAGCAGTTCTTC
TRBJ2-1 few . TRBV29-1 CSGIRGILNNEQFF TGCAGCGGAATACGGGGAATTTTGAACAATGAGCAGTTCTTC
TRBJ2-7 few . TRBV27 CASSLKWTGGYEQYF TGTGCCAGCAGTTTAAAATGGACCGGCGGGTACGAGCAGTACTTC
TRBJ1-5 few . TRBV7-8 CASSLVYHSNQPQHF TGTGCCAGCAGCTTAGTGTATCATAGCAATCAGCCCCAGCATTTT
TRBJ2-1 . TRBD1 TRBV6-1 CASMKGTGSSDEQFF TGTGCCAGCATGAAGGGGACAGGGAGTTCGGATGAGCAGTTCTTC
TRBJ2-1 many . TRBV24-1 CATSESGVLYNEQFF TGTGCCACCAGTGAGTCGGGCGTGTTGTACAATGAGCAGTTCTTC
TRBJ2-5 . . TRBV2 CASKPDRGLQETQYF TGTGCCAGCAAACCGGACCGGGGTCTCCAAGAGACCCAGTACTTC
TRBJ1-1 few . TRBV20-1 CSAYAANTEAFF TGCAGTGCGTACGCAGCTAACACTGAAGCTTTCTTT
TRBJ1-1 . . TRBV11-3 CASRGPRNTEAFF TGTGCCAGCAGGGGCCCGCGGAACACTGAAGCTTTCTTT
TRBJ2-1 . TRBD1 TRBV5-1 CASSLEGAKGNLWDEQFF TGCGCCAGCAGCTTGGAGGGGGCCAAGGGTAACCTCTGGGATGAGCAGTTCTTC
TRBJ1-1 few . TRBV4-2 CASSQDGGAFF TGTGCCAGCAGCCAAGATGGTGGGGCTTTCTTT
TRBJ1-6 . . TRBV3-1 CASSQLGGRANSPLHF TGTGCCAGCAGCCAGCTGGGAGGCAGGGCCAATTCACCCCTCCACTTT
TRBJ2-1 . . TRBV5-1 CASSLSDNYNEQFF TGCGCCAGCAGCTTGTCGGACAACTACAATGAGCAGTTCTTC
TRBJ2-1 . . TRBV29-1 CSVGVLGGANLYNEQFF TGCAGCGTTGGAGTTTTGGGGGGGGCCAATCTCTACAATGAGCAGTTCTTC
TRBJ2-7 many . TRBV4-1 CVSSQDSGSSYEQYF TGCGTCAGCAGCCAAGATTCGGGATCCAGCTACGAGCAGTACTTC
TRBJ2-3 . . TRBV20-1 CSAIKGDTQYF TGCAGTGCGATCAAGGGAGATACGCAGTATTTT
TRBJ2-7 many . TRBV29-1 CSVGRGTGDYEQYF TGCAGCGTCGGCCGTGGGACGGGAGACTACGAGCAGTACTTC